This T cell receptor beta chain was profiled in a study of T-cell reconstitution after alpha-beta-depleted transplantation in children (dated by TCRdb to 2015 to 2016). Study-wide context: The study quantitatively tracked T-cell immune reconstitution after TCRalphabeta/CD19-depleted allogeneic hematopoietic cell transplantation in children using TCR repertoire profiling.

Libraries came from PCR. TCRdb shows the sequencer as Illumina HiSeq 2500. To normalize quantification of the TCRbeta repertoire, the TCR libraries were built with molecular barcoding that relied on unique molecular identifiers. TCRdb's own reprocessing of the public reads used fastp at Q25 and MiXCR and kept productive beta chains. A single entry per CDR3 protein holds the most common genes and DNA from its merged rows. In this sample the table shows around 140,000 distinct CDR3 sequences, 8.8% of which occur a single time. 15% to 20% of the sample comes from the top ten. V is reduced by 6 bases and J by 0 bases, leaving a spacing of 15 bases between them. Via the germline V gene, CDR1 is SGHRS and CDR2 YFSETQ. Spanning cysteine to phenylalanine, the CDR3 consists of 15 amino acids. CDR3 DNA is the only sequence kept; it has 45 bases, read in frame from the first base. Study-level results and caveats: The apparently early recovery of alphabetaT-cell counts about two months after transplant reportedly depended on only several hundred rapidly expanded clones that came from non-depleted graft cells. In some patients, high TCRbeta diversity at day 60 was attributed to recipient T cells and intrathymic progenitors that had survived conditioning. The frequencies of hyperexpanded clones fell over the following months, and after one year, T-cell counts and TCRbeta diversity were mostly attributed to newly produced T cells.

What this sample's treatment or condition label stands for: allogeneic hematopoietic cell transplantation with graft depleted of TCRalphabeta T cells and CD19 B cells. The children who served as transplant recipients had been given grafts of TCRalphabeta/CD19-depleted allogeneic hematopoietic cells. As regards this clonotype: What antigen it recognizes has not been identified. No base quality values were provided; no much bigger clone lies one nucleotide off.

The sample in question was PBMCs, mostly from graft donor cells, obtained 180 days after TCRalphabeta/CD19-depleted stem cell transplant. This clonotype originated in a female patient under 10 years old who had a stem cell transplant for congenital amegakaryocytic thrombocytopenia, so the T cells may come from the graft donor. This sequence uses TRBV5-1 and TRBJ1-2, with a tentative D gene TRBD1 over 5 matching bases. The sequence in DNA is TGCGCCAGCAACCGGGACCCGCTAGCTAACTATGGCTACACCTTC. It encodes CASNRDPLANYGYTF. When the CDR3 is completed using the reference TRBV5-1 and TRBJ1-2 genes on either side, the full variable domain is KAGVTQTPRYLIKTRGQQVTLSCSPISGHRSVSWYQQTPGQGLQFLFEYFSETQRNKGNFPGRFSGRQFSNSRSEMNVSTLELGDSALYLCASNRDPLANYGYTFGSGTRLTVV.